A selection of T cell receptor beta chains follows, all from one sample in a study of blood T cell repertoires in COVID-19. The method was immunoSEQ multiplex PCR; TCRdb's version includes in-frame clones alone and lacks a portion of them. The table shows under 200,000 clones, with 80% to 90% occurring only once. Material: peripheral blood. The receptor set was obtained from a man younger than 35 with active or convalescent COVID-19. Both conserved end residues are part of each CDR3. A D gene is named only where the DNA matches it firmly. Clone size is not always given. Where it is, it says once, few, many or a class for expanded clones.

V gene	J gene	D gene	clone size	CDR3 DNA	CDR3 protein
TRBV7-9	TRBJ1-2	-	-	TGTGCCAGCAGACCTTCGTTAGCCGCCGTTTATGGCTACACCTTC	CASRPSLAAVYGYTF
TRBV4-1	TRBJ2-1	-	-	TGCGCCAGCAGCCTAAAGGGGGGGGTCAATGAGCAGTTCTTC	CASSLKGGVNEQFF
TRBV11-3	TRBJ1-5	-	-	TGTGCCAGCAGCTTAGGGGGGCAGGGTCATCAGCCCCAGCATTTT	CASSLGGQGHQPQHF
TRBV6-5	TRBJ2-6	-	-	TGTGCCAGCAGTTACTCCGGGACTTCTGGGGCCAACGTCCTGACTTTC	CASSYSGTSGANVLTF
TRBV5-1	TRBJ2-5	TRBD2	-	TGCGCCAGCAGCATACTAGCGGGGGGTAGGGAGGAGACCCAGTACTTC	CASSILAGGREETQYF
TRBV28	TRBJ1-2	-	-	TGTGCCAGCAGTTACTACGACAGTATCTATGGCTACACCTTC	CASSYYDSIYGYTF
TRBV2	TRBJ1-1	TRBD1	-	TGTGCCGGTATCCCGGGACAGGCGATTGAAGCTTTCTTT	CAGIPGQAIEAFF
TRBV6-1	TRBJ2-2	-	-	TGTGCCAGCAGTGAACTTCAGGGGAACGTGGGGGAGCTGTTTTTT	CASSELQGNVGELFF
TRBV7-9	TRBJ1-2	-	-	TGTGCCAGCAGCTTAGTCGGGTTGGGCTATGGCTACACCTTC	CASSLVGLGYGYTF
TRBV5-1	TRBJ2-3	-	-	TGCGCCAGCAGCTACGGGCCCGCGGGGGATACGCAGTATTTT	CASSYGPAGDTQYF
TRBV7-9	TRBJ2-7	TRBD2	-	TGTGCCAGCAGCTCCCGGACTAGCGGACCCGGGGGGCACTACGAGCAGTACTTC	CASSSRTSGPGGHYEQYF
TRBV5-6	TRBJ2-2	TRBD1	-	TGTGCCAGCAGCTTCGGGACAGCAGCTCAAAACACCGGGGAGCTGTTTTTT	CASSFGTAAQNTGELFF
TRBV6-6	TRBJ2-5	-	-	TGTGCCAGCAGTTACGGAGGGGTAGGAGAGACCCAGTACTTC	CASSYGGVGETQYF
TRBV6-5	TRBJ1-2	-	few	TGTGCCAGCAGAGGGACGGGAGGCGTCTATGGCTACACCTTC	CASRGTGGVYGYTF
TRBV6-5	TRBJ2-1	TRBD2	-	TGTGCCAGTAGCGGGAGGGCCAATGAGCAGTTCTTC	CASSGRANEQFF
TRBV29-1	TRBJ1-2	-	-	TGCAGCGTTGTTACTGCAGGGTCGGACTATGGCTACACCTTC	CSVVTAGSDYGYTF
TRBV7-9	TRBJ2-5	-	-	TGTGCCAGCAGTCCCGGGGTGTTTCAGCAAGAGACCCAGTACTTC	CASSPGVFQQETQYF
TRBV7-9	TRBJ2-7	TRBD1	few	TGTGCCAGCAGCTTATCCCAGGACAGGGGGCACGAGCAGTACTTC	CASSLSQDRGHEQYF
TRBV5-1	TRBJ2-2	-	-	TGCGCCAGCAGCTTTCCCCGGGTAGGGGCCGTGGGGACCGGGGAGCTGTTTTTT	CASSFPRVGAVGTGELFF
TRBV5-1	TRBJ1-1	TRBD1	-	TGCGCCAGCAGCTTGGATTCCAGGGGGCGCGTTGACACTGAAGCTTTCTTT	CASSLDSRGRVDTEAFF
TRBV7-9	TRBJ1-2	-	-	TGTGCCAGCAGCTTAGAGGGGCAGGGCCCAATAGCTAACTATGGCTACACCTTC	CASSLEGQGPIANYGYTF
TRBV24-1	TRBJ1-4	-	-	TGTGCCACCAGTGACAGGGCAACTAATGAAAAACTGTTTTTT	CATSDRATNEKLFF
TRBV28	TRBJ1-5	-	-	TGTGCCAGCGGGGGCCTTTGGGATCAGCCCCAGCATTTT	CASGGLWDQPQHF
TRBV3-1/TRBV3-2	TRBJ2-1	TRBD2	-	TGTGCCAGCAGCCAAGTCCCTCGACTAGCGGGAGTTTGGAAGCAGTTCTTC	CASSQVPRLAGVWKQFF
TRBV27	TRBJ1-2	-	-	TGTGCCAGCAGTCTCGACCAGGGGACGATAAACTATGGCTACACCTTC	CASSLDQGTINYGYTF
TRBV6-4	TRBJ1-3	TRBD1	-	TGTGCCAGCAGTGGTAGGGGGCATTTAGGAAACACCATATATTTT	CASSGRGHLGNTIYF
TRBV6-7	TRBJ1-5	-	-	TGTGCCCCCCATGGCCATCAAGGGGAAGGCAATCAGCCCCAGCATTTT	CAPHGHQGEGNQPQHF
TRBV19	TRBJ2-5	-	-	TGTGCCAGTAGTATACGGGACTGGGCTGGGACCCAGTACTTC	CASSIRDWAGTQYF
TRBV10-3	TRBJ2-7	TRBD2	-	TGTGCCATCAGTGACCTACTAGCGGGAGTACCCGAGCAGTACTTC	CAISDLLAGVPEQYF
TRBV29-1	TRBJ1-5	-	-	TGCAGCGTTGGACAGAGAGATCAGCCCCAGCATTTT	CSVGQRDQPQHF
TRBV5-4	TRBJ2-3	TRBD2	-	TGTGCCAGCAGCTTGGCCAGGGCTAGCGGGGATACGCAGTATTTT	CASSLARASGDTQYF
TRBV2	TRBJ2-3	-	-	TGTGCCACCCGAGATGGGAGGGGGGCGACCGGTGATACGCAGTATTTT	CATRDGRGATGDTQYF
TRBV5-4	TRBJ2-7	-	-	TGTGCCAGCAGCTTTCCTGGACTAAGCTCCTACGAGCAGTACTTC	CASSFPGLSSYEQYF
TRBV10-1	TRBJ2-3	TRBD2	-	TGCGCCAGCAGTCCGGGACTACTTTCCACAGATACGCAGTATTTT	CASSPGLLSTDTQYF
TRBV7-9	TRBJ1-2	TRBD1	-	TGTGCCAGCAGCTCCTACAAAGTGACAGGGATCGATGGCTACACCTTC	CASSSYKVTGIDGYTF
TRBV6-4	TRBJ1-1	-	-	TGTGCCAGCAGTTCGGACAGCCTCATGAACACTGAAGCTTTCTTT	CASSSDSLMNTEAFF
TRBV24-1	TRBJ2-2	TRBD1	-	TGTGCCACCAGTGCGGGACAGGGTATGTCGGGGGAGCTGTTTTTT	CATSAGQGMSGELFF
TRBV10-2	TRBJ1-5	-	-	TGCGCCAGCAGTGAGTCGGGGGACACCGGGCGGAAGCCCCAGCATTTT	CASSESGDTGRKPQHF
TRBV24-1	TRBJ2-2	TRBD1	-	TGTGCCACCAGTGGACAGGGTATCGGGGAGCTGTTTTTT	CATSGQGIGELFF
TRBV9	TRBJ2-3	TRBD2	-	TGTGCCAGCAGCCTTCCCCGCGGGAGCCCCACAGATACGCAGTATTTT	CASSLPRGSPTDTQYF
TRBV5-4	TRBJ1-2	TRBD1	-	TGTGCCAGCAGCTTCAGTGACAGGGGGCTTTTCAGTGGCTACACCTTC	CASSFSDRGLFSGYTF
TRBV7-3	TRBJ1-2	TRBD1	-	TGTGCCAGCAGCTTACAGGGACAGGGTGGCTACACCTTC	CASSLQGQGGYTF
TRBV4-1	TRBJ1-6	-	-	TGCGCCAGCAATCCCGGGACCGGGGGTTCACCCCTCCACTTT	CASNPGTGGSPLHF
TRBV5-6	TRBJ1-5	-	-	TGTGCCAGCAGCCTGCAACGGACACCGGATAGCAATCAGCCCCAGCATTTT	CASSLQRTPDSNQPQHF
TRBV19	TRBJ2-1	TRBD1	-	TGTGCCAGTAGTACAGGGGGCAATGAGCAGTTCTTC	CASSTGGNEQFF
TRBV11-2	TRBJ2-5	TRBD1	few	TGTGCCAGCAGCTTAAACAGGGGCCGGGAGACCCAGTACTTC	CASSLNRGRETQYF
TRBV7-2	TRBJ1-1	-	-	TGTGCCAGCAGGCTTAGATTGAACACTGAAGCTTTCTTT	CASRLRLNTEAFF
TRBV11-2	TRBJ1-1	-	-	TGTGCCAGCAGCTTCACAGGGAGAACTGATGAAGCTTTCTTT	CASSFTGRTDEAFF
TRBV4-1	TRBJ1-3	TRBD1	few	TGCGCCAGCAGCCAACAACAGGGGATCTTCAGTTCTGGAAACACCATATATTTT	CASSQQQGIFSSGNTIYF
TRBV24-1	TRBJ2-3	-	once	TGTGCCACCAGTGATCCGAATATAAAGGACAACACAGATACGCAGTATTTT	CATSDPNIKDNTDTQYF
TRBV2	TRBJ1-2	TRBD1	-	TGTGCCAGCAGTCCCCTCGGGACAGACGTGGGCTACACCTTC	CASSPLGTDVGYTF
TRBV5-5	TRBJ1-2	TRBD1	-	TGTGCCAGCAGTTGGGGGCGAGGACAGGTAGATAACGTCTACACCTTC	CASSWGRGQVDNVYTF
TRBV7-2	TRBJ1-2	-	-	TGTGCCAGCAGCTTGGAGGCCTTCTATGGCTACACCTTC	CASSLEAFYGYTF
TRBV5-1	TRBJ2-5	-	once	TGCGCCAGCAGCTTGGCCGTTCTAGCCCAAGAGACCCAGTACTTC	CASSLAVLAQETQYF
TRBV11-3	TRBJ2-3	-	-	TGTGCCAGCAGCTTCCTAACAGATACGCAGTATTTT	CASSFLTDTQYF
TRBV30	TRBJ2-2	-	-	TGTGCCTGGAGTGTACCTACCGGCGGACGGCCAAGCGGCGATAGAAACACCGGGGAGCTGTTTTTT	CAWSVPTGGRPSGDRNTGELFF
TRBV21-1	TRBJ2-7	-	once	TGTGCCAGCATAGGGGGGACAGGGGTAACCTACGAGCAGTACTTC	CASIGGTGVTYEQYF
TRBV7-2	TRBJ1-1	TRBD1	few	TGTGCCAGCAGCGACAGGGGAGAAGCTTTCTTT	CASSDRGEAFF
TRBV4-3	TRBJ2-1	TRBD1	few	TGCGCCAGCAGCCATGCGGGACAGGGGGCGGCAGATGAGCAGTTCTTC	CASSHAGQGAADEQFF
TRBV6-5	TRBJ2-5	TRBD1	-	TGTGCCAGCAGTTCGAATCCAACAGGGGTCCAGTACTTC	CASSSNPTGVQYF